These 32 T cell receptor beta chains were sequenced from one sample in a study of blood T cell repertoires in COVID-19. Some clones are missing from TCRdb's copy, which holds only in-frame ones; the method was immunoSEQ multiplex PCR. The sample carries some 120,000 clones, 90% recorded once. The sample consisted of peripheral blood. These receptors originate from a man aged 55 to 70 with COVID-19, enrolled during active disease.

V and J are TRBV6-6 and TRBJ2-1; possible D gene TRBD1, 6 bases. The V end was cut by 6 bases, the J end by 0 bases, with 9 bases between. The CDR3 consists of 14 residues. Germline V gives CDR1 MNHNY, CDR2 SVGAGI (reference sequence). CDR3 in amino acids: CASRKQGSYNEQFF. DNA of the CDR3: TGTGCCAGCAGGAAACAGGGCTCCTACAATGAGCAGTTCTTC.

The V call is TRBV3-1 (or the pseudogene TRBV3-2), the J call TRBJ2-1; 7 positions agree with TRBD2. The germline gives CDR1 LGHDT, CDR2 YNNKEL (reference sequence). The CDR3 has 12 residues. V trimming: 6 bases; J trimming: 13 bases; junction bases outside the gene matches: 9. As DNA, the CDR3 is TGTGCCAGCAGTCAGACTAGCCCACCTCAGTTCTTC. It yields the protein CASSQTSPPQFF.

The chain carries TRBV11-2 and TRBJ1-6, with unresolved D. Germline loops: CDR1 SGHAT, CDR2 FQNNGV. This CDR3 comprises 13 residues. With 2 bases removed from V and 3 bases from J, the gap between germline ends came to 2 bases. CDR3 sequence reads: CASSLRYNSPLHF. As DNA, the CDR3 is TGTGCCAGCAGCTTACGCTATAATTCACCCCTCCACTTT. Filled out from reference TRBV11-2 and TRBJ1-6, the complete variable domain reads EAGVAQSPRYKIIEKRQSVAFWCNPISGHATLYWYQQILGQGPKLLIQFQNNGVVDDSQLPKDRFSAERLKGVDSTLKIQPAKLEDSAVYLCASSLRYNSPLHFGNGTRLTVT.

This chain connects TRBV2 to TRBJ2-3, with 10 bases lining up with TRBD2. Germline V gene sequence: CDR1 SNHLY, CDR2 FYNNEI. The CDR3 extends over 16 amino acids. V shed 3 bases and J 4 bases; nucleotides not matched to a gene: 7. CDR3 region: CASSEGLARGSDTQYF. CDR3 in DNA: TGTGCCAGCAGTGAGGGACTAGCGCGGGGTTCAGATACGCAGTATTTT. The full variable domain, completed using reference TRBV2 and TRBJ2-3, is EPEVTQTPSHQVTQMGQEVILRCVPISNHLYFYWYRQILGQKVEFLVSFYNNEISEKSEIFDDQFSVERPDGSNFTLKIRSTKLEDSAMYFCASSEGLARGSDTQYFGPGTRLTVL.

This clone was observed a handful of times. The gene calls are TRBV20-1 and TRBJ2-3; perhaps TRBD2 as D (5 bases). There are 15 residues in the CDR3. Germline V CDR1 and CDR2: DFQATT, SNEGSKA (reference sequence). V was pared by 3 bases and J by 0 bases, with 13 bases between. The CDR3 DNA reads TGCAGTGCTAGTTTTGTCGGCGGGAGCACAGATACGCAGTATTTT. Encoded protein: CSASFVGGSTDTQYF.

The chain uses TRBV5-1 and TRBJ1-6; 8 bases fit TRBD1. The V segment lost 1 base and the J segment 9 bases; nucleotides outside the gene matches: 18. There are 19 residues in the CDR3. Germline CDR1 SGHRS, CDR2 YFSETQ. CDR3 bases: TGCGCCAGCAGCTTGAGTCCAGGGGGCTTCGTTAATTCGGGTTCACCCCTCCACTTT. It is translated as CASSLSPGGFVNSGSPLHF.

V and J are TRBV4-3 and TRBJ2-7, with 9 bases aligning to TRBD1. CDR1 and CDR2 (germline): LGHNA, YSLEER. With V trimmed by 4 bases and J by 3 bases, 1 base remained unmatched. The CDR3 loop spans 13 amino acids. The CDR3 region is CASSRDRVYEQYF. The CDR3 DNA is TGCGCCAGCAGCCGGGACAGGGTCTACGAGCAGTACTTC.

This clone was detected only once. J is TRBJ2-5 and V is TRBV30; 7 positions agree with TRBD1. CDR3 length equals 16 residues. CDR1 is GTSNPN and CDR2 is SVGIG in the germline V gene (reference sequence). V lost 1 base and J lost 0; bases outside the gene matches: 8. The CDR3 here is CAWSGGSGTDQETQYF. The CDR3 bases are TGTGCCTGGAGTGGGGGGTCGGGGACAGACCAAGAGACCCAGTACTTC.

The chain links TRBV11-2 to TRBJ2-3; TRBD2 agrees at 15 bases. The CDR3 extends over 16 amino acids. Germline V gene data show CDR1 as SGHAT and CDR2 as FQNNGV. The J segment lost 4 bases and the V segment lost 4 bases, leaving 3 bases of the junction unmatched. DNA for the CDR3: TGTGCCAGCAGCTCCGGACTAGCGGGAGGGCCAGATACGCAGTATTTT. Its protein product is CASSSGLAGGPDTQYF.

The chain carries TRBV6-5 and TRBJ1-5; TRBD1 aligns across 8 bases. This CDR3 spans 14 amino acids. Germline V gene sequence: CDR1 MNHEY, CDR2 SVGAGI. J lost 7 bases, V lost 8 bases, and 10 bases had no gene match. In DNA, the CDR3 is TGTGCCAGCCAACTGACAGGGGCAGGGCAGCCCCAGCATTTT. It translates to CASQLTGAGQPQHF.

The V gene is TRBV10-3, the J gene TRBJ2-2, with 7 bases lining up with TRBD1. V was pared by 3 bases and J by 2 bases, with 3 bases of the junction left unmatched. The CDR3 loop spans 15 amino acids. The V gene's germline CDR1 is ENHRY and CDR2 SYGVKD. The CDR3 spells CAISDHRGNTGELFF. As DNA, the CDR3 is TGTGCCATCAGTGATCACAGGGGCAACACCGGGGAGCTGTTTTTT.

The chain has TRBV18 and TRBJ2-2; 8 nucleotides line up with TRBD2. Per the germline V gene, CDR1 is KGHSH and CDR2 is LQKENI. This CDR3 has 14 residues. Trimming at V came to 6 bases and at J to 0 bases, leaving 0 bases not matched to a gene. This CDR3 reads CASSGRANTGELFF. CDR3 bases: TGTGCCAGCTCCGGGAGGGCGAACACCGGGGAGCTGTTTTTT. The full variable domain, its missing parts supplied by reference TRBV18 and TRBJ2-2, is NAGVMQNPRHLVRRRGQEARLRCSPMKGHSHVYWYRQLPEEGLKFMVYLQKENIIDESGMPKERFSAEFPKEGPSILRIQQVVRGDSAAYFCASSGRANTGELFFGEGSRLTVL.

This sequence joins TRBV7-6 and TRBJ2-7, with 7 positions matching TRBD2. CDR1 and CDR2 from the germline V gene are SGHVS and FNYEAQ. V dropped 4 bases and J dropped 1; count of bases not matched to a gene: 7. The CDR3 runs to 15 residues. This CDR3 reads CASSSGASGSYEQYF. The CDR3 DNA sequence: TGTGCCAGCAGCTCTGGGGCTAGCGGATCCTACGAGCAGTACTTC.

The CDR3 bases are TGTGCCAGCAGCCGACAGGGCAACGGGGAGCTGTTTTTT. Protein sequence: CASSRQGNGELFF. The chain joins TRBV12-3 or TRBV12-4 to TRBJ2-2, with 7 nucleotides matching TRBD1. V lost 6 bases, J lost 7 bases, and 5 bases stayed unmatched. This CDR3 spans 13 amino acids.

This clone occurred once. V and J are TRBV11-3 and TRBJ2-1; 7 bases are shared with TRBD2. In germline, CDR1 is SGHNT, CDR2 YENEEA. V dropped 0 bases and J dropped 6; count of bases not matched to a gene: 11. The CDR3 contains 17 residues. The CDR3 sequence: CASSLDLAVPFRNEQFF. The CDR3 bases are TGTGCCAGCAGCTTAGACCTAGCGGTTCCCTTTCGCAATGAGCAGTTCTTC. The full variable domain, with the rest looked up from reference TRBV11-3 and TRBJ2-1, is EAGVVQSPRYKIIEKKQPVAFWCNPISGHNTLYWYLQNLGQGPELLIRYENEEAVDDSQLPKDRFSAERLKGVDSTLKIQPAELGDSAVYLCASSLDLAVPFRNEQFFGPGTRLTVL.

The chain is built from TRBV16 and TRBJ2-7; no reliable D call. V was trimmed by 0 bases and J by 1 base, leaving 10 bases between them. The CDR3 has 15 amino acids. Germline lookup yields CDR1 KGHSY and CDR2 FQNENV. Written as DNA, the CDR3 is TGTGCCAGCAGCCAATCCCTTACCGGGTCCTACGAGCAGTACTTC. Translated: CASSQSLTGSYEQYF. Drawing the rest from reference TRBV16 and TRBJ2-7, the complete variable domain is GEEVAQTPKHLVRGEGQKAKLYCAPIKGHSYVFWYQQVLKNEFKFLISFQNENVFDETGMPKERFSAKCLPNSPCSLEIQATKLEDSAVYFCASSQSLTGSYEQYFGPGTRLTVT.

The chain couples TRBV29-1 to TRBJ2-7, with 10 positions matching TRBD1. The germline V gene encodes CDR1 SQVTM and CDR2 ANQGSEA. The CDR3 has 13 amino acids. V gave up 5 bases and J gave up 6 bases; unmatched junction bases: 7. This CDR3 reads CSVQTGGSGEQYF. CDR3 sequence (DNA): TGCAGCGTTCAGACAGGGGGCTCCGGCGAGCAGTACTTC.

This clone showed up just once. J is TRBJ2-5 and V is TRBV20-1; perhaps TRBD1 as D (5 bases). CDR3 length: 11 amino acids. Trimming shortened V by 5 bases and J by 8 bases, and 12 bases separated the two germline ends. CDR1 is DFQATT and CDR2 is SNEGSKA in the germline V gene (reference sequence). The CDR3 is CSAGATQTQYF. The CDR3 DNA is TGCAGTGCTGGGGCTACCCAAACCCAGTACTTC.

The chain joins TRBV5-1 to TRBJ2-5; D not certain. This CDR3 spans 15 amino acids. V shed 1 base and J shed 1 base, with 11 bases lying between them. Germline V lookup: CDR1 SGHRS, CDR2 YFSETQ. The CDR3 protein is CASSLRVQTQETQYF. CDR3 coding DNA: TGCGCCAGCAGCTTGCGTGTACAGACCCAAGAGACCCAGTACTTC.

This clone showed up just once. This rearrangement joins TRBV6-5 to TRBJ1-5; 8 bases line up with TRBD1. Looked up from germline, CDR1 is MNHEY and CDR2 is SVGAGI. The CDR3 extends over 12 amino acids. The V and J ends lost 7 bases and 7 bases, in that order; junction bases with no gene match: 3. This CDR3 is CASTDRGQPQHF. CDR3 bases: TGTGCCAGCACCGACAGGGGCCAGCCCCAGCATTTT.

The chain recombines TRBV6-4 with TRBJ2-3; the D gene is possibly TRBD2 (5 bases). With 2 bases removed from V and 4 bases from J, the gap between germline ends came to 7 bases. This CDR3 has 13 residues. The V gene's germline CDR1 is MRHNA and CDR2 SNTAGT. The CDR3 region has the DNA TGTGCCAGCAGTGACGGACTCGCAGATACGCAGTATTTT. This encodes CASSDGLADTQYF.

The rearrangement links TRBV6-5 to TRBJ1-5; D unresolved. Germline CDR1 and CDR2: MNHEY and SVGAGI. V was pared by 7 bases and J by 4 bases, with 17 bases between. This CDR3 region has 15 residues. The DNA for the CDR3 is TGTGCCAGCACCAAACAACCTCCTCCGAATCAGCCCCAGCATTTT. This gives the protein CASTKQPPPNQPQHF.

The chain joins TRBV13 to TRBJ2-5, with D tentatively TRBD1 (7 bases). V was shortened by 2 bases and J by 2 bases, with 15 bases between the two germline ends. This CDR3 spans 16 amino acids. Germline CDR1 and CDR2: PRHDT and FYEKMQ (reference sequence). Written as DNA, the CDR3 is TGTGCCAGCAGCTTAAAGGAGGGGGGACAGCAAGAGACCCAGTACTTC. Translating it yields CASSLKEGGQQETQYF.

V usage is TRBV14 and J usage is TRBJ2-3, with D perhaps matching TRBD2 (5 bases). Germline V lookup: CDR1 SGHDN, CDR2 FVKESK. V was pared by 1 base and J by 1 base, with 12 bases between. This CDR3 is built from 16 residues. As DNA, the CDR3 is TGTGCCAGCAGCCAAGCCTTACCCGGGGGCACAGATACGCAGTATTTT. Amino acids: CASSQALPGGTDTQYF.

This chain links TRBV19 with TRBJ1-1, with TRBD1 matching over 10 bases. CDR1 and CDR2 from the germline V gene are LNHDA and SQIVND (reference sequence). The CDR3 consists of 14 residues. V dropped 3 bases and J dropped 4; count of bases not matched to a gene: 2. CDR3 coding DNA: TGTGCCAGTAGTATCGGACAGGGGGGCACTGAAGCTTTCTTT. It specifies CASSIGQGGTEAFF.

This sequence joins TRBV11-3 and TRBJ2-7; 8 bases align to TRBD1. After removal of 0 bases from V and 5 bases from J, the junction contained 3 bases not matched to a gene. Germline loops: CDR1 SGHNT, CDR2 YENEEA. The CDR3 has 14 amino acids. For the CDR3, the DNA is TGTGCCAGCAGCTTAGACGGACAGGGAGACGAGCAGTACTTC. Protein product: CASSLDGQGDEQYF.

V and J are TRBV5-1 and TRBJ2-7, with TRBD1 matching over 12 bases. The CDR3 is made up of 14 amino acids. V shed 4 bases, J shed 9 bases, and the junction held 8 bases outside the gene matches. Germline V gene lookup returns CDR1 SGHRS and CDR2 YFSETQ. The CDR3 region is CASSIPGQGAWQYF. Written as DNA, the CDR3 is TGCGCCAGCAGCATCCCGGGACAGGGGGCTTGGCAGTACTTC.

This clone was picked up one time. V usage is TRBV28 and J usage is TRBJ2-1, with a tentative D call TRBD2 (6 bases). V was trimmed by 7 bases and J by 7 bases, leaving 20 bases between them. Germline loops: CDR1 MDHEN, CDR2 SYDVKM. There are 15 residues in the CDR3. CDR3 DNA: TGTGCCAGCATTGCTGGAGGGGCTAGGCGTAATGAGCAGTTCTTC. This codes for CASIAGGARRNEQFF.

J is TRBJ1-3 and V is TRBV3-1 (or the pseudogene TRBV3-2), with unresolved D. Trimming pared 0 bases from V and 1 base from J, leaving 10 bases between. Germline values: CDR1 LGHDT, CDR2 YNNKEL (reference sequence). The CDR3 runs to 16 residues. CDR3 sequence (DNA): TGTGCCAGCAGCCAAGATACGGGAGGGTCTGGAAACACCATATATTTT. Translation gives CASSQDTGGSGNTIYF.

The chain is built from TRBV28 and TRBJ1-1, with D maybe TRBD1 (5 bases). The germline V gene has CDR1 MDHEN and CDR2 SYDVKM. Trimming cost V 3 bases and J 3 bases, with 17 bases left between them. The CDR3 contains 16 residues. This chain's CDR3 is CASSFGSAGQDTEAFF. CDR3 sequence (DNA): TGTGCCAGCAGTTTCGGATCCGCGGGGCAGGACACTGAAGCTTTCTTT.

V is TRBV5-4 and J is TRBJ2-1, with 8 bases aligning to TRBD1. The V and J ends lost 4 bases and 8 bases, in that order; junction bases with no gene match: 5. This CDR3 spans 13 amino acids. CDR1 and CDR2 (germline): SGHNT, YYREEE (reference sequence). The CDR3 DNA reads TGTGCCAGCAGCCGGACAGGGAGAGATGAGCAGTTCTTC. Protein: CASSRTGRDEQFF.

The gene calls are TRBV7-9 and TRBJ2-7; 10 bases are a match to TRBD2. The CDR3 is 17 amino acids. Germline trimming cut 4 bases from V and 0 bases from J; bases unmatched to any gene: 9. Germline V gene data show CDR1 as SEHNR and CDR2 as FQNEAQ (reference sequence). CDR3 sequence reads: CASSSLTSGDSSYEQYF. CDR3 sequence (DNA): TGTGCCAGCAGCTCGCTCACTAGCGGGGATAGCTCCTACGAGCAGTACTTC. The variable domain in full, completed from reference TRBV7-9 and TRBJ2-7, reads DTGVSQNPRHKITKRGQNVTFRCDPISEHNRLYWYRQTLGQGPEFLTYFQNEAQLEKSRLLSDRFSAERPKGSFSTLEIQRTEQGDSAMYLCASSSLTSGDSSYEQYFGPGTRLTVT.